This entry features one TCR beta chain sequence. An end of the junction does not agree with germline; a read error may underlie this. PCR involved 60 Vbeta and 13 Jbeta primers. Generated by immunoSEQ multiplex PCR, the TCRdb table keeps only in-frame clones and is missing some. This listing includes 75,000 to 95,000 clones. The CDR3 has 14 amino acids. The germline V gene has CDR1 SSHAT and CDR2 FNYEAQ (reference sequence). The sample is drawn from a study of cytomegalovirus exposure and HLA in healthy donors. The chain has TRBV7-7 and TRBJ2-3, with D tentatively TRBD1 (7 bases). This clonotype was sampled from a woman in her fifties or sixties in good health and CMV-seronegative. Sequenced input: PBMCs. CDR3 loop: CASSLGGGRDTQYF. The CDR3 DNA is TGTGCTAGCAGCCTCGGAGGGGGCCGGGATACGCAGTATTTT.